These 25 T cell receptor beta chains were all obtained from the same sample, sequenced in a study of blood T cells in healthy people across ages. With a J-beta primer mix and a sample-barcoded 5' primer, a second PCR ran roughly 6 to 11 cycles. MiXCR was run by TCRdb on the 5' RACE reads, yielding one entry per CDR3 protein. The profile shows some 640,000 distinct CDR3 sequences, approximately 30% of them singletons. Material for sequencing was blood. These receptors came from an elderly woman in good health.

The V gene is TRBV7-9, the J gene TRBJ2-3; TRBD2 is a possible D gene (6 bases). Trimming pared 3 bases from V and 2 bases from J, leaving 9 bases between. The CDR3 consists of 14 residues. Germline CDR1 is SEHNR and CDR2 is FQNEAQ (reference sequence). CDR3: CASSFGGITDTQYF. In nucleotides, the CDR3 is TGTGCCAGCAGCTTTGGCGGGATCACAGATACGCAGTATTTT.

The rearrangement joins TRBV12-3 or TRBV12-4 to TRBJ2-7; no firm D call. The V gene lost 1 base and the J gene lost 2 bases, with 3 bases spanning the gap. This CDR3 comprises 12 residues. CDR3 DNA sequence: TGTGCCAGCAGTTTAGAACCCTACGAGCAGTACTTC. It translates to CASSLEPYEQYF.

In regard to this clonotype: Since a much larger clone is just one base distant, this may be a read error. This chain connects TRBV24-1 to TRBJ2-7; TRBD2 is a possible D gene (6 bases). The CDR3 covers 15 residues. Germline V lookup: CDR1 KGHDR, CDR2 SFDVKD. V was cut by 3 bases and J by 7 bases, with 18 bases left in between. The CDR3 loop reads CATSDEGRSGGEQYF. In DNA, the CDR3 is TGTGCCACCAGTGATGAGGGGAGGTCTGGTGGTGAGCAGTACTTC.

This clonotype appeared many times. The V call is TRBV15, the J call TRBJ2-7, with D tentatively TRBD1 or TRBD2 (5 bases each). Germline V CDR1 and CDR2: LNHNV, YYDKDF (reference sequence). CDR3 length equals 13 residues. The V gene lost 1 base and the J gene lost 6 bases, with 10 bases spanning the gap. The CDR3, as DNA: TGTGCCACCAGCAGAGGGGACGTTCCCGAGCAGTACTTC. Residues: CATSRGDVPEQYF.

This rearrangement joins TRBV27 to TRBJ2-1; 12 bases line up with TRBD2. V dropped 0 bases and J dropped 7; count of bases not matched to a gene: 13. This CDR3 is 19 amino acids long. Looked up from germline, CDR1 is MNHEY and CDR2 is SMNVEV (reference sequence). The CDR3 DNA is TGTGCCAGCAGTTTATCGATAACCGCTAGCGGGGGGGCCTTAAATGAGCAGTTCTTC. Its protein product is CASSLSITASGGALNEQFF.

This clonotype was observed at least ten times. The rearrangement joins TRBV28 to TRBJ2-5, with TRBD1 matching 8 bases. V lost 6 bases, J lost 5 bases, and 8 bases stayed unmatched. Per the germline V gene, CDR1 is MDHEN and CDR2 is SYDVKM. The CDR3 is made up of 14 amino acids. The chain's CDR3 is CASSAQGARETQYF. DNA for the CDR3: TGTGCCAGCAGCGCTCAGGGGGCACGGGAGACCCAGTACTTC. Full variable domain (outside the CDR3, taken from reference TRBV28 and TRBJ2-5): DVKVTQSSRYLVKRTGEKVFLECVQDMDHENMFWYRQDPGLGLRLIYFSYDVKMKEKGDIPEGYSVSREKKERFSLILESASTNQTSMYLCASSAQGARETQYFGPGTRLLVL.

This clonotype was seen only once. The chain recombines TRBV12-3 or TRBV12-4 with TRBJ1-4, with no clear D. Trimming took 3 bases from V and 0 from J, leaving 8 bases between them. The CDR3 sequence is 15 residues long. CDR3 nucleotide sequence: TGTGCCAGCAGTTTTAGAACTGCAACTAATGAAAAACTGTTTTTT. Its translation: CASSFRTATNEKLFF.

The chain has TRBV7-2 and TRBJ2-3; 7 bases are shared with TRBD1. CDR1 is SGHTA, CDR2 FQGNSA, per germline. J lost 4 bases, V lost 5 bases, and 6 bases had no gene match. The CDR3 sequence is 14 residues long. CDR3 sequence reads: CASSTRQGADTQYF. CDR3 in DNA: TGTGCCAGCAGCACCCGACAGGGTGCAGATACGCAGTATTTT.

This clonotype was seen a handful of times. Given a much more abundant clone one base away, this may be a read error. The rearrangement links TRBV9 to TRBJ2-1; the D is unclear. The CDR3 loop spans 11 amino acids. Trimming stripped 0 bases from V and 10 bases from J, with 5 bases between. Germline values: CDR1 SGDLS, CDR2 YYNGEE. The CDR3 nucleotides read TGTGCCAGCAGCGTAGTTTACGAGCAGTTCTTC. Protein sequence: CASSVVYEQFF.

This clonotype appeared a single time. The V call is TRBV7-9, the J call TRBJ2-3; 11 bases are a match to TRBD2. There are 13 residues in the CDR3. V was pared by 4 bases and J by 11 bases, with 5 bases of the junction left unmatched. Per the germline V gene, CDR1 is SEHNR and CDR2 is FQNEAQ (reference sequence). CDR3 in amino acids: CASSSGTSGGQYF. CDR3 nucleotide sequence: TGTGCCAGCAGCTCCGGGACTAGCGGTGGGCAGTATTTT.

At least ten counts were recorded for this clonotype. V gene TRBV30 combines with J gene TRBJ2-7, with 8 positions matching TRBD2. The junction had 6 bases not matched to a gene; V was cut back by 1 base and J by 7 bases. The CDR3 extends over 13 amino acids. Per the germline V gene, CDR1 is GTSNPN and CDR2 is SVGIG (reference sequence). The CDR3 loop is CAWSATRGGEQYF. In nucleotides, the CDR3 is TGTGCCTGGAGTGCAACCCGGGGGGGAGAGCAGTACTTC.

This clonotype was seen at least ten times. The chain recombines TRBV4-1 with TRBJ2-3; no definite D call. V dropped 0 bases and J dropped 3 bases, with 16 bases sitting between them. The V gene's germline CDR1 is MGHRA and CDR2 YSYEKL. This CDR3 region has 17 residues. CDR3: CASSQESRSRGTDTQYF. The CDR3 region has the DNA TGCGCCAGCAGCCAAGAGTCTCGCTCGAGAGGTACAGATACGCAGTATTTT.

In the case of this clonotype: This may be a read error, as it is one base from a much larger clone. V is TRBV18 and J is TRBJ1-2; no clear D. Trimming stripped 10 bases from V and 4 bases from J, with 16 bases between. Looked up from germline, CDR1 is KGHSH and CDR2 is LQKENI. The CDR3 runs 13 residues. CDR3 bases: TGTGCCAACGCCGGGGAAGCTATCTATGGCTACACCTTC. Its translation is CANAGEAIYGYTF.

On this clonotype itself: Being one base from a much bigger clone, this may be a read error. This rearrangement joins TRBV20-1 to TRBJ1-5, with no clear D. This CDR3 is built from 12 residues. Trimming took 6 bases from V and 1 from J, leaving 7 bases between them. Germline loops: CDR1 DFQATT, CDR2 SNEGSKA (reference sequence). The CDR3 sequence is CSAAVSNQPQHF. In nucleotides, the CDR3 is TGCAGTGCCGCGGTGAGCAATCAGCCCCAGCATTTT.

CDR3 region: CASSLLPGNTGELFF. CDR3 nucleotides: TGTGCCAGCAGCTTATTGCCCGGAAACACCGGGGAGCTGTTTTTT. The chain is built from TRBV7-6 and TRBJ2-2, with D uncertain. The germline CDR1 and CDR2 sequences are SGHVS and FNYEAQ. The V end lost 2 bases, the J end lost 2 bases, and 9 bases lay between the germline ends. The CDR3 covers 15 residues.

This clonotype was found many times. V usage is TRBV29-1 and J usage is TRBJ2-5; no clear D. The germline gives CDR1 SQVTM, CDR2 ANQGSEA. The ends were cut back, 7 bases at V and 5 bases at J, with 17 bases in the middle. The CDR3 is 13 residues long. CDR3 sequence reads: CSAADRVGETQYF. DNA for the CDR3: TGCAGCGCCGCCGACCGGGTCGGGGAGACCCAGTACTTC. Full variable domain (missing parts from reference TRBV29-1 and TRBJ2-5): SAVISQKPSRDICQRGTSLTIQCQVDSQVTMMFWYRQQPGQSLTLIATANQGSEATYESGFVIDKFPISRPNLTFSTLTVSNMSPEDSSIYLCSAADRVGETQYFGPGTRLLVL.

This clonotype was observed at least ten times. This chain uses TRBV29-1 with TRBJ1-1; D unclear. Trimming removed 5 bases at V and 3 bases at J, with 10 bases between. Germline CDR1 and CDR2: SQVTM and ANQGSEA. The CDR3 spans 12 residues. The CDR3 loop reads CSVIKVDTEAFF. The CDR3 DNA reads as TGCAGCGTTATTAAGGTGGACACTGAAGCTTTCTTT.

On this clonotype itself: A much larger clone lies one base from this, so it may be a read error. The chain uses TRBV11-2 and TRBJ2-6, with TRBD1 matching 7 bases. This CDR3 spans 18 amino acids. Germline lookup yields CDR1 SGHAT and CDR2 FQNNGV. CDR3: CASRSIGQAISGANALTF. The CDR3 region has the DNA TGTGCCAGCAGGTCGATCGGACAGGCTATCTCTGGGGCCAACGCCCTGACTTTC.

The chain carries TRBV5-1 and TRBJ1-6; 8 nucleotides agree with TRBD1. This CDR3 is built from 14 residues. V lost 0 bases and J lost 11; bases outside the gene matches: 4. Germline CDR1 and CDR2: SGHRS and YFSETQ. The CDR3, as DNA: TGCGCCAGCAGCTTGGCTACAGGGGGGACACCCCTCCACTTT. The encoded protein is CASSLATGGTPLHF.

This clonotype was picked up many times. In DNA form, the CDR3 reads TGTGCCTGGAGTATCGGGACTAGCTCCCTCTACGAGCAGTACTTC. This codes for CAWSIGTSSLYEQYF. The chain has TRBV30 and TRBJ2-7; 9 positions agree with TRBD2. The V segment lost 2 bases and the J segment 3 bases; nucleotides outside the gene matches: 8. The CDR3 totals 15 residues. Looked up from germline, CDR1 is GTSNPN and CDR2 is SVGIG (reference sequence).

This clonotype was found many times. The chain carries TRBV30 and TRBJ1-2; D might be TRBD1 (5 bases). The CDR3 sequence is 14 residues long. Germline CDR1 GTSNPN, CDR2 SVGIG (reference sequence). Trimming removed 1 base from V and 4 bases from J, with 13 bases in between. CDR3 sequence (DNA): TGTGCCTGGAGTGGAGGGGTTCCCCTCTATGGCTACACCTTC. It encodes CAWSGGVPLYGYTF.

This clonotype occurred many times. A much larger clonotype is one base distant, so this may be a read error. The rearrangement uses TRBV29-1 and TRBJ2-5; TRBD1 or TRBD2 may be the D gene (5 bases each). This CDR3 is built from 14 residues. The V end lost 4 bases, the J end lost 11 bases, and 23 bases lay between the germline ends. Germline V gene data show CDR1 as SQVTM and CDR2 as ANQGSEA. The CDR3 region has the DNA TGCAGCGTTGTCGACGGGACGGTGGGAAATGAGCAGTACTTC. This translates into CSVVDGTVGNEQYF. Supplemented by reference TRBV29-1 and TRBJ2-5, the full variable domain reads SAVISQKPSRDICQRGTSLTIQCQVDSQVTMMFWYRQQPGQSLTLIATANQGSEATYESGFVIDKFPISRPNLTFSTLTVSNMSPEDSSIYLCSVVDGTVGNEQYFGPGTRLLVL.

This clonotype was detected many times. The V and J genes are TRBV6-2 or TRBV6-3 and TRBJ2-1, with no clear D. V dropped 0 bases and J dropped 0 bases, with 6 bases sitting between them. The CDR3 loop spans 15 amino acids. The germline CDR1 and CDR2 sequences are MNHEY and SVGEGT. The CDR3: CASSYSISSYNEQFF. The CDR3 region has the DNA TGTGCCAGCAGTTACTCGATCAGCTCCTACAATGAGCAGTTCTTC.

This clonotype was found many times. The chain combines TRBV6-6 with TRBJ1-1, with 9 bases lining up with TRBD1. The CDR3 runs to 17 residues. Losses at the gene ends were 6 bases for V and 0 bases for J; bases not matched to a gene: 11. Germline CDR1 is MNHNY and CDR2 is SVGAGI (reference sequence). CDR3 residues: CASSHGQGTYMNTEAFF. Written as DNA, the CDR3 is TGTGCCAGCAGCCACGGACAGGGGACGTACATGAACACTGAAGCTTTCTTT.

This clonotype was observed at least ten times. V usage is TRBV6-4 and J usage is TRBJ2-1; 12 nucleotides agree with TRBD2. Germline CDR1 and CDR2: MRHNA and SNTAGT. The CDR3 length is 15 residues. V dropped 4 bases and J dropped 3; count of bases not matched to a gene: 1. CDR3 protein: CASSVLAGGYNEQFF. The CDR3 DNA is TGTGCCAGCAGTGTACTAGCGGGGGGCTACAATGAGCAGTTCTTC.